This TCR beta chain was profiled in a study of T cell responses to AZD1222 COVID-19 vaccine. On this clone: Its antigen is unknown.

General study results and limits: White British ancestry dominated among donors, who included more females, and clonal diversity was possibly underestimated. Compared with day 0, the breadth and depth of the Spike-specific TCR repertoire rose significantly after two doses of AZD1222.

Unmatched junction bases numbered 4, after V lost 2 bases and J lost 9 bases. This CDR3 region has 14 residues. Germline CDR1 and CDR2: GTSNPN and SVGIG (reference sequence). The assay was immunoSEQ multiplex PCR, and TCRdb's table has in-frame clones only and misses some. The data show some 160,000 clones, with more than 85% seen just once and around 0.9% held by the top ten. The receptor comes from an adult in good health. The sequences come from peripheral blood, collected on day 0 of AZD1222 vaccination. V is TRBV30 and J is TRBJ1-6, with 10 bases identical to TRBD1. The CDR3 coding sequence is TGTGCCTGGAGTCCGGGACAGGGGATTTCACCCCTCCACTTT. This sequence encodes CAWSPGQGISPLHF.